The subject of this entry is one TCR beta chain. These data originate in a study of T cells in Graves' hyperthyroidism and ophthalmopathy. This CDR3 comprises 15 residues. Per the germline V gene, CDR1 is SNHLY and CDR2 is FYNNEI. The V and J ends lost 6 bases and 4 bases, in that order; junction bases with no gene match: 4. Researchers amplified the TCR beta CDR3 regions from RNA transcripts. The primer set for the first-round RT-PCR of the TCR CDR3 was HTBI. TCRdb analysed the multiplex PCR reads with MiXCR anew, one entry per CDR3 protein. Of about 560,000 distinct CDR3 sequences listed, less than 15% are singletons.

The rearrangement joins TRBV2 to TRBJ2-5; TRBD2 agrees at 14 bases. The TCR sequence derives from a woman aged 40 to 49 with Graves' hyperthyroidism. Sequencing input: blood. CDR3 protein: CASRGGLAGVETQYF. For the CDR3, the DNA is TGTGCCAGCAGGGGGGGACTAGCGGGAGTAGAGACCCAGTACTTC.